This is a list of T cell receptor beta chains from one sample in a study of T-cell reconstitution after alpha-beta-depleted transplantation in children. TCRdb reprocessed the PCR reads with MiXCR, giving one entry per CDR3 protein. Of fewer than 250,000 distinct CDR3 sequences listed, less than 9% are singletons. This sample comprised PBMCs, mostly from graft donor cells, obtained 180 days after TCRalphabeta/CD19-depleted stem cell transplant. These receptors were taken from a male patient under 18 who had a stem cell transplant for acute lymphoblastic leukemia, so the T cells may come from the graft donor. Each CDR3 is given with its conserved first and last residue. A D gene is named only where the DNA matches it firmly. Not all rows give a size; the values are once, few, many and, for expanded clones, a class.

J gene: TRBJ2-2
V gene: TRBV6-1
clone size: many
D gene: NA
CDR3 protein: CASSPPGLRTGELFF
CDR3 DNA: TGTGCCAGCAGTCCCCCGGGACTCCGCACCGGGGAGCTGTTTTTT

J gene: TRBJ2-2
V gene: TRBV5-5
clone size: many
D gene: NA
CDR3 protein: CASSPALFF
CDR3 DNA: TGTGCCAGCAGCCCCGCGCTGTTTTTT

J gene: TRBJ2-1
V gene: TRBV2
clone size: many
D gene: TRBD2
CDR3 protein: CASRVGLNNEQFF
CDR3 DNA: TGTGCCAGCAGGGTGGGACTAAACAATGAGCAGTTCTTC

J gene: TRBJ2-7
V gene: TRBV3-1
clone size: many
D gene: NA
CDR3 protein: CATSDSHSYEQYF
CDR3 DNA: TGTGCCACCAGTGACAGCCACTCCTACGAGCAGTACTTC

J gene: TRBJ1-3
V gene: TRBV6-1
clone size: many
D gene: NA
CDR3 protein: CASTSRIVSGNTIYF
CDR3 DNA: TGTGCCAGCACGAGTCGGATAGTCTCTGGAAACACCATATATTTT

J gene: TRBJ2-7
V gene: TRBV10-3
clone size: many
D gene: TRBD2
CDR3 protein: CAVSHSGRNLKTYEQYF
CDR3 DNA: TGTGCCGTCTCGCATAGCGGGAGGAATCTTAAAACCTACGAGCAGTACTTC

J gene: TRBJ2-7
V gene: TRBV6-5
clone size: NA
D gene: NA
CDR3 protein: CASSYLGGTANEQYF
CDR3 DNA: TGTGCCAGCAGTTACCTGGGCGGGACGGCAAACGAGCAGTACTTC

J gene: TRBJ2-5
V gene: TRBV15
clone size: few
D gene: NA
CDR3 protein: CATSRDAHQETQYF
CDR3 DNA: TGTGCCACCAGCAGAGACGCCCACCAAGAGACCCAGTACTTC

J gene: TRBJ2-3
V gene: TRBV6-5
clone size: many
D gene: NA
CDR3 protein: CASSFFGADTQYF
CDR3 DNA: TGTGCCAGCAGTTTCTTTGGGGCAGATACGCAGTATTTT

J gene: TRBJ2-3
V gene: TRBV9
clone size: many
D gene: NA
CDR3 protein: CASSVRVGAGDTQYF
CDR3 DNA: TGTGCCAGCAGCGTAAGAGTGGGGGCAGGAGATACGCAGTATTTT

J gene: TRBJ2-6
V gene: TRBV6-5
clone size: many
D gene: NA
CDR3 protein: CASSYGGSGANVLTF
CDR3 DNA: TGTGCCAGCAGTTACGGCGGCTCTGGGGCCAACGTCCTGACTTTC

J gene: TRBJ1-6
V gene: TRBV6-5
clone size: few
D gene: TRBD1
CDR3 protein: CASSYPRTGDSPLHF
CDR3 DNA: TGTGCCAGCAGTTACCCGAGGACAGGGGATTCACCCCTCCACTTT

J gene: TRBJ2-7
V gene: TRBV12-3/TRBV12-4
clone size: many
D gene: TRBD2
CDR3 protein: CASLGLADEQYF
CDR3 DNA: TGTGCCAGCCTGGGACTAGCAGACGAGCAGTACTTC

J gene: TRBJ1-3
V gene: TRBV4-2
clone size: few
D gene: TRBD1
CDR3 protein: CASSQETDRGNTIYF
CDR3 DNA: TGTGCCAGCAGCCAAGAAACGGACAGGGGAAACACCATATATTTT

J gene: TRBJ1-1
V gene: TRBV7-9
clone size: many
D gene: TRBD1
CDR3 protein: CASRPITGGSTEAFF
CDR3 DNA: TGTGCCAGCAGACCAATTACAGGGGGGTCCACTGAAGCTTTCTTT

J gene: TRBJ2-2
V gene: TRBV11-2
clone size: many
D gene: TRBD2
CDR3 protein: CASSLRGGSNTGELFF
CDR3 DNA: TGTGCCAGCAGCCTGCGCGGGGGGTCGAACACCGGGGAGCTGTTTTTT

J gene: TRBJ1-1
V gene: TRBV19
clone size: few
D gene: TRBD1
CDR3 protein: CASSIGSTGGTEAFF
CDR3 DNA: TGTGCCAGTAGTATAGGGTCGACAGGGGGCACTGAAGCTTTCTTT

J gene: TRBJ2-3
V gene: TRBV3-1
clone size: many
D gene: NA
CDR3 protein: CASSQAVAGDTQYF
CDR3 DNA: TGTGCCAGCAGCCAAGCGGTAGCCGGAGATACGCAGTATTTT

J gene: TRBJ2-6
V gene: TRBV12-3/TRBV12-4
clone size: many
D gene: NA
CDR3 protein: CATRSAGANVLTF
CDR3 DNA: TGTGCCACAAGATCAGCTGGGGCCAACGTCCTGACTTTC

J gene: TRBJ2-1
V gene: TRBV13
clone size: many
D gene: TRBD2
CDR3 protein: CASSLLLSGDYNEQFF
CDR3 DNA: TGTGCCAGCAGCTTACTCCTTAGCGGGGATTACAATGAGCAGTTCTTC

J gene: TRBJ2-7
V gene: TRBV10-3
clone size: many
D gene: NA
CDR3 protein: CAISLLPNREQYF
CDR3 DNA: TGTGCCATCAGTCTGCTTCCCAACCGCGAGCAGTACTTC

J gene: TRBJ2-3
V gene: TRBV7-9
clone size: many
D gene: TRBD1
CDR3 protein: CASSTRQGAIDTQYF
CDR3 DNA: TGTGCCAGCAGCACCCGACAGGGGGCGATAGATACGCAGTATTTT

J gene: TRBJ2-1
V gene: TRBV7-2
clone size: many
D gene: NA
CDR3 protein: CASSLEGVRKFF
CDR3 DNA: TGTGCCAGCAGCTTAGAGGGGGTTCGGAAGTTCTTC

J gene: TRBJ1-1
V gene: TRBV6-5
clone size: many
D gene: NA
CDR3 protein: CASSYSIVANTEAFF
CDR3 DNA: TGTGCCAGCAGTTACTCGATCGTGGCGAACACTGAAGCTTTCTTT

J gene: TRBJ1-2
V gene: TRBV27
clone size: many
D gene: NA
CDR3 protein: CASSLRATGLYGYTF
CDR3 DNA: TGTGCCAGCAGTTTAAGGGCTACTGGACTCTATGGCTACACCTTC

J gene: TRBJ2-3
V gene: TRBV28
clone size: many
D gene: TRBD2
CDR3 protein: CASSAGTSGAYTQYF
CDR3 DNA: TGTGCCAGCAGTGCCGGGACTAGCGGGGCGTATACGCAGTATTTT

J gene: TRBJ1-6
V gene: TRBV5-6
clone size: many
D gene: TRBD1
CDR3 protein: CASSHSPGQDSPLHF
CDR3 DNA: TGTGCCAGCAGTCACAGCCCAGGACAGGATTCACCCCTCCACTTT

J gene: TRBJ2-1
V gene: TRBV4-2
clone size: many
D gene: TRBD2
CDR3 protein: CASSLPGLGYNEQFF
CDR3 DNA: TGTGCCAGCAGCCTCCCGGGACTAGGCTACAATGAGCAGTTCTTC

J gene: TRBJ2-4
V gene: TRBV7-2
clone size: many
D gene: TRBD2
CDR3 protein: CASSLSGRPENIQYF
CDR3 DNA: TGTGCCAGCAGCCTCAGCGGGAGGCCGGAAAACATTCAGTACTTC

J gene: TRBJ2-1
V gene: TRBV9
clone size: many
D gene: NA
CDR3 protein: CASSVTPGGDNEQFF
CDR3 DNA: TGTGCCAGCAGCGTAACTCCCGGTGGGGACAATGAGCAGTTCTTC

J gene: TRBJ1-5
V gene: TRBV27
clone size: many
D gene: NA
CDR3 protein: CASSSPALNQPQHF
CDR3 DNA: TGTGCCAGCAGTTCCCCGGCCCTGAACCAGCCCCAGCATTTT

J gene: TRBJ2-2
V gene: TRBV18
clone size: many
D gene: NA
CDR3 protein: CASSPQRANTGELFF
CDR3 DNA: TGTGCCAGCTCACCACAGCGGGCCAACACCGGGGAGCTGTTTTTT

J gene: TRBJ2-5
V gene: TRBV23-1
clone size: NA
D gene: NA
CDR3 protein: CASWPRTRQETQYF
CDR3 DNA: TGCGCCAGCTGGCCCCGGACGCGCCAAGAGACCCAGTACTTC